The T cell receptor beta chain described here comes from a study of OX40 agonist ivuxolimab in advanced cancers. A note on the overall study: Ivuxolimab was an agonistic, fully human IgG2 monoclonal antibody directed against OX40 (CD134), a costimulatory receptor. Intravenous ivuxolimab was administered to patients every 2 weeks at six dose levels: 0.01, 0.1, 0.3, 1.5, 3 and 10 mg/kg. Three dose-escalation patients achieved partial responses, one with hepatocellular carcinoma and two with cutaneous melanoma. Among the 50 to 55 dose-escalation patients, around 20 had hepatocellular carcinoma, approximately 15 melanoma, 9 renal cell carcinoma and 9 head and neck cancer. The point of sequencing TCRbeta in the periphery was to test whether ivuxolimab changed TCR sequence diversity and drove clonal T-cell expansion. Patients were allowed to have had prior anti-PD-1, anti-PD-L1 or anti-CTLA-4 therapy, and approximately 41% of the dose-escalation patients had previously received checkpoint inhibitors. In the dose-escalation cohort, more than 75% of patients were male, and the mean age was roughly 60 years, with a range of about 20 to 79. The paper covers the monotherapy dose-escalation part of the phase I ivuxolimab trial, which included N = 52 patients.

The trial excluded patients who had a history of autoimmune disease or were on systemic immunosuppression. In every dose cohort, peripheral blood was drawn for TCR sequencing at baseline, cycle 4 day 1, and cycle 7 day 1. Samples came from an open-label, multicenter, first-in-human phase I dose-escalation trial of ivuxolimab. The trial enrolled adults with locally advanced or metastatic head and neck squamous cell, hepatocellular, melanoma or renal cell carcinoma. Before TCR sequencing, CD4+ T cells and CD8+ T cells were sorted from peripheral blood as separate populations. CDR1 and CDR2 (MNHNY, SVGAGI) derive from the germline V gene (reference sequence). For this chain, trimming is 5 bases at the V end and 8 bases at the J end, and the number of junction bases without a gene match is 3. Including cysteine and phenylalanine, the CDR3 has 12 amino acids. Just the 36-base CDR3 DNA is kept, in frame starting at base 1.

Genomic DNA was isolated from the sorted cells so that the TCRbeta CDR3 region could be sequenced. The immunoSEQ Assay was used to sequence the TCRbeta CDR3 regions. Here the immuneACCESS table is served through TCRdb, limited to in-frame sequences with V and J called. Missing clones are a known gap in these copies; in checked studies unresolved V genes cover under half, and the rest lacks a known reason. The sample data list approximately 86,000 clones, and 85% to 90% of these were observed just once. The biggest ten clones account for approximately 6.5% of the sample. The full study reports these points: On average, CD8+ T cells showed more expanded clones than CD4+ T cells after ivuxolimab. At doses of 0.1 to 3.0 mg/kg, clonal expansion of both CD4+ and CD8+ T cells in blood was seen between baseline and week 6. Antigen specificity was not determined for the clonally expanded peripheral T cells. Low levels of normalized T-cell clonal expansion were also seen in some patients who did not respond. In the 0.1-3.0 mg/kg groups, partial responders had among the lowest normalized peripheral clonal expansion, particularly in CD8+ T cells.

Comment on this clone: This clone's antigen is unknown. The sample holds no much larger clone one base away, and base qualities are not on file.

This sample comprised CD4+ or CD8+ T cells sorted from blood, obtained in a trial of the OX40 agonist ivuxolimab. This sequence was found in an adult with an advanced solid tumor such as melanoma, head and neck, liver or kidney cancer. Here the chain combines TRBV6-6 and TRBJ1-2; TRBD1 lines up with 9 middle nucleotides. Read as DNA, the sequence is TGTGCCAGCAGTACGGACAGGGGCGGCTACACCTTC. It translates to CASSTDRGGYTF.